This T cell receptor (beta chain) originates from a study of T cell repertoires in cytomegalovirus infection (dated by TCRdb to about 2019). A note on the overall study: Donor HLA type was relevant to the analysis, because carriage of CMV infection together with the matching HLA type was indicated by public TCR beta signatures. Beyond this particular receptor, the publication reports: Cumulative frequency of public TCR beta family members discriminated carriers of CMV infection plus the relevant HLA type in this cohort and an independent approximately 350-donor cohort. The ex vivo response was dominated by HLA-C-restricted CMV-specific TCR beta clonotypes, and the single most frequent clonotype in two of eight donors was supplied by these HLA-C-restricted clonotypes.

The V end gives up 4 bases and the J end 6 bases, leaving 9 bases in the junction not matched to a gene. Spanning cysteine to phenylalanine, the CDR3 consists of 14 amino acids. Left in the record is the CDR3 DNA by itself, 42 bases read in frame from the first base. Sequences SGHNT (CDR1) and YYREEE (CDR2) are obtained from the germline V gene (reference sequence). This clonotype was seen only a few times. Its antigen remains undetermined. The sample holds no much larger clone one base away, and base qualities are not on file. Sequencing instrument: Illumina HiSeq 1500. TCRdb applied fastp at Q25 and MiXCR to the public reads, then kept only in-frame beta chains. Rows are unified per CDR3 protein, each entry keeping the most common DNA and genes. This sample comprises just under 550,000 distinct CDR3 sequences, around 27% of them detected only once. The ten largest clones capture approximately 13% of the sample.

The receptor's source is a human donor in good health (CMV status not recorded). Some clones in this sample may be carry-over from other donors' samples. Sequenced sample: PBMCs. Recombination connected TRBV5-4 to TRBJ1-1; TRBD1 agrees with 7 junctional bases. The sequence in DNA is TGTGCCAGCAGCGGCGAACAGGGGATCGCTGAAGCTTTCTTT. Translation gives CASSGEQGIAEAFF.